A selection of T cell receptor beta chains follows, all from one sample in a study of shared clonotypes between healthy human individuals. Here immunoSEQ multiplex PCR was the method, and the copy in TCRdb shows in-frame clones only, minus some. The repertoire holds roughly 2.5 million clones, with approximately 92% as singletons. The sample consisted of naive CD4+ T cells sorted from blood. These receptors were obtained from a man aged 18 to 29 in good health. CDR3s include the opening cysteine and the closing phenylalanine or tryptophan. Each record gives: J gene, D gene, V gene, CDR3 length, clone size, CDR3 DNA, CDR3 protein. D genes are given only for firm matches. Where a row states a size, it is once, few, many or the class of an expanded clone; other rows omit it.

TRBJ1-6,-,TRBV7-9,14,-,TGTGCCAGCACCCTCGACCCTGCCAACTCACCCCTCCACTTT,CASTLDPANSPLHF
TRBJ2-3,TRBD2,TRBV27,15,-,TGTGCCAGCAGTTTACGGCGGGAGGGCCGTGATACGCAGTATTTT,CASSLRREGRDTQYF
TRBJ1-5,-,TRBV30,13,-,TGTGCCTGGAGTACGAGGGTTCATCAGCCCCAGCATTTT,CAWSTRVHQPQHF
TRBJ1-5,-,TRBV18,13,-,TGTGCCAGCGGCTACGGGGAGAATCAGCCCCAGCATTTT,CASGYGENQPQHF
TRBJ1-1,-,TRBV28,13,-,TGTGCCAGCAGGGGCGTGTTTATCACTGAAGCTTTCTTT,CASRGVFITEAFF
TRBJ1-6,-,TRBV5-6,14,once,TGTGCCAGCAGCTTGGACAGGGTGGGGTCACCCCTCCACTTT,CASSLDRVGSPLHF
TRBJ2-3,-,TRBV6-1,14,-,TGTGCCAGCTTGAACGAGCCTCAAGGGGGTACGCAGTATTTT,CASLNEPQGGTQYF
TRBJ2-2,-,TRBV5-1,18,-,TGCGCCAGCAGCTTCCTTTCGGTCGGACGGAAGAACACCGGGGAGCTGTTTTTT,CASSFLSVGRKNTGELFF
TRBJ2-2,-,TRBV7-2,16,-,TGTGCCAGCAGCTTAGAAGTAGGGCAGAACACCGGGGAGCTGTTTTTT,CASSLEVGQNTGELFF
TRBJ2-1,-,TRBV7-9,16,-,TGTGCCAGCAGCCCTAGATGGGGGAGCTCCTACAATGAGCAGTTCTTC,CASSPRWGSSYNEQFF
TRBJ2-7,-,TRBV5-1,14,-,TGCGCCAGCAGCTCGGCAGGGTACTCCTACGAGCAGTACTTC,CASSSAGYSYEQYF
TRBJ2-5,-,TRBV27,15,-,TGTGCCAGCAAATTATACAATCTAATCGGGGAGACCCAGTACTTC,CASKLYNLIGETQYF
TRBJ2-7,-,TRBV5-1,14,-,TGCGCCAGCAGCTCACTGGGACAACAATACGAGCAGTACTTC,CASSSLGQQYEQYF
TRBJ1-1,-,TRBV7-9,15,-,TGTGCCAGCAGCCCCCAGTCCGGGGGTGAGGGGGAGGCTTTCTTT,CASSPQSGGEGEAFF
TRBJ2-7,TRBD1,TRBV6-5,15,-,TGTGCCAGCAGCCGCCCGGGACAGGGGATTTACGAGCAGTACTTC,CASSRPGQGIYEQYF
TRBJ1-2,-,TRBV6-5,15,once,TGTGCCAGCAGTTACTACGTCGGCGACTACTATGGCTACACCTTC,CASSYYVGDYYGYTF
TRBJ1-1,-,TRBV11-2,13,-,TGTGCCAGCAGCCCAGGACCTGCGTTTGAAGCTTTCTTT,CASSPGPAFEAFF
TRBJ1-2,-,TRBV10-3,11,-,TGTGCCATCAGTGTCAGTCAAGGCTACACCTTC,CAISVSQGYTF
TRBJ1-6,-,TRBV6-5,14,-,TGTGCCAGCAGTCGGGCAGGGGAGAATTCACCCCTCCACTTT,CASSRAGENSPLHF
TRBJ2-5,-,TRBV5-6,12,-,TGTGCCAGCAGCTGGGGAGTAGAGACCCAGTACTTC,CASSWGVETQYF
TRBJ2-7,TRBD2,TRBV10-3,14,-,TGTGCCATCAGTGGACTAGCGGGAGGATATGAGCAGTACTTC,CAISGLAGGYEQYF
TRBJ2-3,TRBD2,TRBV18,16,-,TGTGCCAGCTCAGGGTCTAGCGGGGGACGCACAGATACGCAGTATTTT,CASSGSSGGRTDTQYF
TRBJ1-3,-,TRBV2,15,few,TGTGCCAGCAGTGAAATGGGGAGCACTGGAAACACCATATATTTT,CASSEMGSTGNTIYF
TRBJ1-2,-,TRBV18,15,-,TGTGCCAGCTCACCACGGGGCAATGAGGGGTACGGCTACACCTTC,CASSPRGNEGYGYTF
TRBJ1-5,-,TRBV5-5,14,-,TGTGCCAGCAGCTCGGGGACGGTGGGGCAGCCCCAGCATTTT,CASSSGTVGQPQHF
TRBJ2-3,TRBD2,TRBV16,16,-,TGTGCCAGCAGCCCCGACCCAGCGGGGGGCGTCCAGGCGCAGTATTTT,CASSPDPAGGVQAQYF
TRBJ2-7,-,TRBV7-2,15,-,TGTGCCAGCAGCTTATACCGACACGGCTCCTACGAGCAGTACTTC,CASSLYRHGSYEQYF
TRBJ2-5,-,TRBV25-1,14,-,TGTGCCAGCAGTGATTCGGCCGGAAGAGAGACCCAGTACTTC,CASSDSAGRETQYF
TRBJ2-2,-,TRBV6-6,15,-,TGTGCCAGCAGTTACTCGAACCCGAACACCGGGGAGCTGTTTTTT,CASSYSNPNTGELFF
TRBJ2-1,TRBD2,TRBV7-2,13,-,TGTGCCAGCAGCCCGGGACCGGGGGGTGAGCAGTTCTTC,CASSPGPGGEQFF
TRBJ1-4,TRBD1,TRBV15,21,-,TGTGCCACCAGCAGAGACCCCTATCCCGCAACTTTACAGGGGGAGGATGAAAAACTGTTTTTT,CATSRDPYPATLQGEDEKLFF
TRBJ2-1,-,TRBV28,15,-,TGTGCCAGCAGTCCACCAGGGGGGGTTTCCAATGAGCAGTTCTTC,CASSPPGGVSNEQFF
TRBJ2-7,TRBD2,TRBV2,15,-,TGTGCCAGCACCCTGGGACTAGCGGGAGTCTACGAGCAGTACTTC,CASTLGLAGVYEQYF
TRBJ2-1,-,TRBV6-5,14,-,TGTGCCAGCAGTTCTCCGGGACTCTTCAATGAGCAGTTCTTC,CASSSPGLFNEQFF
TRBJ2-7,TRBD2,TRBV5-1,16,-,TGCGCCAGCAGCCGGGGGGCTAGCGGGGGAGGCTACGAGCAGTACTTC,CASSRGASGGGYEQYF
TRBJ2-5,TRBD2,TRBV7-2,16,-,TGTGCCAGCAGCTTGGGCGGGAGTTTTCGCCAAGAGACCCAGTACTTC,CASSLGGSFRQETQYF
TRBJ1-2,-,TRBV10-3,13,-,TGTGCCATCAGTGATGGGGGGGAGGGAGGCTACACCTTC,CAISDGGEGGYTF
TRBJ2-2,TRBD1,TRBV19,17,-,TGTGCCAGTAGCCGAGGGACAGGCCGCTCGAACACCGGGGAGCTGTTTTTT,CASSRGTGRSNTGELFF
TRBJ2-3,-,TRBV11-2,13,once,TGTGCCAGCAGCCCCACTCGGGGAGATACGCAGTATTTT,CASSPTRGDTQYF
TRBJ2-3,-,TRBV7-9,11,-,TGTGCCTGCACAGGAACAGATACGCAGTATTTT,CACTGTDTQYF
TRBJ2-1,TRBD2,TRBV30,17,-,TGTGCCTGGGTCCGGGGGAGCGGGAGGGCCTCCTACAATGAGCAGTTCTTC,CAWVRGSGRASYNEQFF
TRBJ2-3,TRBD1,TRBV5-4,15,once,TGTGCCAGCAGCTCAACAGGGGCTGGCACAGATACGCAGTATTTT,CASSSTGAGTDTQYF
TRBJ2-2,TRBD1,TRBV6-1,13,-,TGTGCCACCTACAGGGGTTGGACCGGGGAGCTGTTTTTT,CATYRGWTGELFF
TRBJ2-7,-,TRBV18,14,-,TGTGCCAGCTCACCACTGGGAAGCTCCTACGAGCAGTACTTC,CASSPLGSSYEQYF
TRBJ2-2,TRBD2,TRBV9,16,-,TGTGCCAGCAGCGTAGGTCCTAGCGGGAGGACCGGGGAGCTGTTTTTT,CASSVGPSGRTGELFF
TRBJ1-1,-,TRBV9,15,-,TGTGCCAGCAGCGTTCGTGGGGGCAGGAACACTGAAGCTTTCTTT,CASSVRGGRNTEAFF
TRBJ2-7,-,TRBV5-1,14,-,TGCGCCAGCAGCTTGGCCCCAGACCCCTACGAGCAGTACTTC,CASSLAPDPYEQYF